A selection of T cell receptor beta chains follows, all from one sample in a study of blood T cell repertoires in COVID-19. TCRdb's copy holds only in-frame clones and misses some; the assay was immunoSEQ multiplex PCR. This sample yields just over 50,000 clones, of which roughly 87% are seen a single time; less than 20% belongs to the top ten. The sequencing input was peripheral blood. The receptor source for this set is a human donor with active COVID-19. The donor label of this sample is uncertain. Each CDR3 is given with its conserved first and last residue. D genes are given only for firm matches. Only part of the rows carry a size: once, few, many, or a class if the clone is expanded.

d_call j_call v_call clone_size cdr3_nt cdr3_aa
. TRBJ1-5 TRBV4-1 . TGCGCCAGCAGCCAAACACTCATCAGGGGTCCCGGCCAGCCCCAGCATTTT CASSQTLIRGPGQPQHF
. TRBJ1-6 TRBV7-8 . TGTGCCAGCAGCAGTTACGACAGCTCCTATAATTCACCCCTCCACTTT CASSSYDSSYNSPLHF
TRBD1 TRBJ1-2 TRBV13 . TGTGCCAGCAGCTTACAACTCGGACAGGTAAACTATGGCTACACCTTC CASSLQLGQVNYGYTF
. TRBJ1-2 TRBV2 . TGTGCCAGCAGTAAGGACAGTGCCTATGGCTACACCTTC CASSKDSAYGYTF
TRBD1 TRBJ2-2 TRBV19 . TGTGCCAGTAGTACCCAGGGGGCGAACACCGGGGAGCTGTTTTTT CASSTQGANTGELFF
. TRBJ1-5 TRBV18 . TGTGCCAGCTCACCAGACGGGAATCATCCCCAGCATTTT CASSPDGNHPQHF
TRBD1 TRBJ1-5 TRBV7-2 . TGTGCCAGCAGCCCCTCGGACAGGGGAGGCAATCAGCCCCAGCATTTT CASSPSDRGGNQPQHF
. TRBJ1-1 TRBV6-6 . TGTGCCAGCAGTTACTCGGGACTCGCAGGAGCTTTCTTT CASSYSGLAGAFF
TRBD1 TRBJ2-7 TRBV12-5 few TGTGCTAGTGGTTTGGCCCTACCCGGGACAGGGGGCTACGAGCAGTACTTC CASGLALPGTGGYEQYF
. TRBJ2-7 TRBV7-2 . TGTGCCAGCAGCCGCGACAGTCACGAGCAGTACTTC CASSRDSHEQYF
. TRBJ1-1 TRBV6-5 once TGTGCCAGCAGTTACCTAAGCAGCCGAGGGAGCACTGAAGCTTTCTTT CASSYLSSRGSTEAFF
. TRBJ2-7 TRBV24-1 . TGTGCCACCAGTGCGGGACAACCACCTTACGAGCAGTACTTC CATSAGQPPYEQYF
TRBD1 TRBJ1-4 TRBV6-6 . TGTGCCAGCAGTTACCCCGGGACAGGGGTTGGAAAACTGTTTTTT CASSYPGTGVGKLFF
TRBD2 TRBJ2-1 TRBV28 . TGTGCCAGCAGCGGACTAGTAGCTGGCAGCTACAATGAGCAGTTCTTC CASSGLVAGSYNEQFF
. TRBJ2-2 TRBV19 . TGTGCCAGTAGCGTCCAGGGCTCCGGGGAGCTGTTTTTT CASSVQGSGELFF
. TRBJ2-7 TRBV18 . TGTGCCAGCTCACCATTTAGTAGGACAGAGGGATCCTACGAGCAGTACTTC CASSPFSRTEGSYEQYF
TRBD1 TRBJ2-7 TRBV13 . TGTGCCAGCAGCCTCGGGACAGGGGGCGCCTACGAGCAGTACTTC CASSLGTGGAYEQYF
TRBD2 TRBJ2-3 TRBV5-1 . TGCGCCAGCGCTCATTTAAGCGGGGGGCCGGCCGATACGCAGTATTTT CASAHLSGGPADTQYF
. TRBJ1-5 TRBV10-1 . TGCGCCAGCGACAGGTATAGCAATCAGCCCCAGCATTTT CASDRYSNQPQHF
. TRBJ1-5 TRBV2 . TGTGCCAGCCAATCCTTGGGCGGCAATCAGCCCCAGCATTTT CASQSLGGNQPQHF
. TRBJ2-3 TRBV7-9 . TGTGCCAGCAGCTTACTGCAGGAAGATACGCAGTATTTT CASSLLQEDTQYF
TRBD1 TRBJ2-7 TRBV6-5 . TGTGCCAGCAGCAACCCGGGACAGGTATCCTACGAGCAGTACTTC CASSNPGQVSYEQYF
TRBD2 TRBJ2-1 TRBV2 . TGTGCCAGCAGTGCGGGACTAGCGGGGACTAAGCAGTTCTTC CASSAGLAGTKQFF
. TRBJ2-1 TRBV4-1 . TGCGCCAGCACCGCAACATCAGGACTCTACAATGAGCAGTTCTTC CASTATSGLYNEQFF
. TRBJ1-3 TRBV19 . TGTGCCAGTAGTATAGATCTTCCGTCTGGAAACACCATATATTTT CASSIDLPSGNTIYF
TRBD1 TRBJ1-4 TRBV7-8 . TGTGCCAGCAGCCGACAGGGGTTTAATGAAAAACTGTTTTTT CASSRQGFNEKLFF
TRBD1 TRBJ1-3 TRBV6-5 . TGTGCCAGCCTCCGACAGGGGGGCGCTGGAAACACCATATATTTT CASLRQGGAGNTIYF
TRBD1 TRBJ2-3 TRBV7-8 . TGTGCCAGCAGCTTAGACAGGGGGAGCACAGATACGCAGTATTTT CASSLDRGSTDTQYF
TRBD1 TRBJ1-4 TRBV7-9 . TGTGCCAGCAGCTTCGGGAGGGGGCGTGAAAAACTGTTTTTT CASSFGRGREKLFF
. TRBJ2-3 TRBV7-6 . TGTGCCAGCAGCTTAGCGAACCACCCGGGCACAGATACGCAGTATTTT CASSLANHPGTDTQYF
. TRBJ1-5 TRBV5-5 . TGTGCCAGCAGCTTGGTGTCGCGGAATCAGCCCCAGCATTTT CASSLVSRNQPQHF
. TRBJ1-2 TRBV7-9 . TGTGCCTGTGATGCAGGCATTTCCTTCGCTATGGGCTACACCTTC CACDAGISFAMGYTF
. TRBJ2-3 TRBV6-2/TRBV6-3 . TGTGCCAGCAGCCCACCCGGGGCAGGGGCGTCAGATACGCAGTATTTT CASSPPGAGASDTQYF
. TRBJ1-6 TRBV6-4 . TGTGCCAGCAGTGTAGGGCCGGTAGGGGTTGAATCACCCCTCCACTTT CASSVGPVGVESPLHF
TRBD1 TRBJ1-4 TRBV7-9 . TGTGCCAGCAGCTTGAGCCTGGGACAGGGTAATGAAAAACTGTTTTTT CASSLSLGQGNEKLFF
TRBD2 TRBJ2-2 TRBV9 . TGTGCCAGCAGCGACGGGACTAGCGGTAACGGGGAGCTGTTTTTT CASSDGTSGNGELFF
. TRBJ2-3 TRBV5-1 . TGCGCCAGCAGCTTGGACCCTACTAGCATCAGCTCCCGCACAGATACGCAGTATTTT CASSLDPTSISSRTDTQYF
. TRBJ2-3 TRBV23-1 . TGCGCCAGCAGTCATCTCCGGGGGACCCATAGCACAGATACGCAGTATTTT CASSHLRGTHSTDTQYF
TRBD1 TRBJ1-2 TRBV20-1 few TGCAGTGCTAGTCAGGGGGGTTTGCGGGATGGCTACACCTTC CSASQGGLRDGYTF
. TRBJ1-1 TRBV18 . TGTGCCAGCTCACCACCCAGTTATACTGAAGCTTTCTTT CASSPPSYTEAFF
TRBD2 TRBJ2-1 TRBV5-1 . TGCGCCAGCAGCCCCAGGGGGAATATAGCGGGGGCCTCCTACAATGAGCAGTTCTTC CASSPRGNIAGASYNEQFF
. TRBJ2-7 TRBV11-2 once TGTGCCAGCAGGAGAGGGGGAGTTCCCTACGAGCAGTACTTC CASRRGGVPYEQYF
. TRBJ2-1 TRBV19 . TGTGCCACATCCCCGAGGGAGTTCCATGAGCAGTTCTTC CATSPREFHEQFF
TRBD1 TRBJ1-2 TRBV3-1/TRBV3-2 . TGTGCCAGCAGCCGGCAGGGGGCGGACTATGGCTACACCTTC CASSRQGADYGYTF
. TRBJ1-5 TRBV27 . TGTGCCAGCAGATCTGTCTACGGAGTCAATCAGCCCCAGCATTTT CASRSVYGVNQPQHF
. TRBJ1-1 TRBV6-5 . TGTGCCAGCAGACAGGGAGCTTCCGATGACACTGAAGCTTTCTTT CASRQGASDDTEAFF
. TRBJ2-3 TRBV13 once TGTGCCAGCAGCTTAGGGTCCCACACAGATACGCAGTATTTT CASSLGSHTDTQYF
TRBD1 TRBJ2-2 TRBV10-3 . TGTGCCATCGGGGGGACAGGGGGCACCGGGGAGCTGTTTTTT CAIGGTGGTGELFF
TRBD2 TRBJ2-1 TRBV7-6 . TGTGCCAGCAGCTTAGTCGGGACTAGCGGGGGTTACAATGAGCAGTTCTTC CASSLVGTSGGYNEQFF
. TRBJ2-3 TRBV19 . TGTGCCAGTAGTGCCATCAGGGGTGTGTTGGGCACAGATACGCAGTATTTT CASSAIRGVLGTDTQYF
TRBD1 TRBJ2-1 TRBV18 . TGTGCCAGCTCACTCGGGACAGGGACCTACAATGAGCAGTTCTTC CASSLGTGTYNEQFF
. TRBJ2-5 TRBV4-3 . TGCGCCAGCAGCCAAGAATTCCGGGGAAGTCCAGCCCAAGAGACCCAGTACTTC CASSQEFRGSPAQETQYF
TRBD1 TRBJ2-5 TRBV4-2 . TGTGCCAGCAGCCAACCTGACAGGGACCAAGAGACCCAGTACTTC CASSQPDRDQETQYF